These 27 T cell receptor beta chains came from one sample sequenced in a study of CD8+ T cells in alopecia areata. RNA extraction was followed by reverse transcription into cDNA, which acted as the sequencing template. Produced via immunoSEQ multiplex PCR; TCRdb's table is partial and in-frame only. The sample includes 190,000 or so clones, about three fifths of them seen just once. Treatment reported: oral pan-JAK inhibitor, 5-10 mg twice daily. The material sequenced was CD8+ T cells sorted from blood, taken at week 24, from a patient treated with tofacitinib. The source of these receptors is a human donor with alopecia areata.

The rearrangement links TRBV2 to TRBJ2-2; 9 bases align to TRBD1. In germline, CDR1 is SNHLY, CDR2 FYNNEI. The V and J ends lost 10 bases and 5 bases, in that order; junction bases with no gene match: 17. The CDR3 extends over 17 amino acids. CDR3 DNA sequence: TGTGCCATCCTGCCGGGACAGGGATACCGGAGGACCGGGGAGCTGTTTTTT. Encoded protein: CAILPGQGYRRTGELFF. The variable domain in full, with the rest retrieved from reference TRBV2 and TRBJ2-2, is EPEVTQTPSHQVTQMGQEVILRCVPISNHLYFYWYRQILGQKVEFLVSFYNNEISEKSEIFDDQFSVERPDGSNFTLKIRSTKLEDSAMYFCAILPGQGYRRTGELFFGEGSRLTVL.

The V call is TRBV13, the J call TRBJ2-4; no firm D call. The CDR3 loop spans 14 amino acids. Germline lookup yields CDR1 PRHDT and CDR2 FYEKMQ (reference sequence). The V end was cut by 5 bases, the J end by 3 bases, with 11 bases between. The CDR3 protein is CASSQGRNKNIQYF. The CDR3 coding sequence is TGTGCCAGCAGCCAAGGTAGAAACAAAAACATTCAGTACTTC.

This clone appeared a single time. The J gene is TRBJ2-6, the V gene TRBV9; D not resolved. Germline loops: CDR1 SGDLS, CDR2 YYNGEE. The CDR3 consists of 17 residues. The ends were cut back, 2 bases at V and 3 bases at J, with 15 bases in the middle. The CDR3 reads CASSVSHAESGANVLTF. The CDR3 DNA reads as TGTGCCAGCAGCGTCAGCCACGCGGAAAGTGGGGCCAACGTCCTGACTTTC.

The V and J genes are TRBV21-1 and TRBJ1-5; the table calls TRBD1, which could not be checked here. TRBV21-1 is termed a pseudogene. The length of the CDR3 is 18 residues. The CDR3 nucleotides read TGTGCCAGCAGCCATGAGGACCGGGACACTCACTTTAATCAGCCCCAGCATTTT. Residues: CASSHEDRDTHFNQPQHF.

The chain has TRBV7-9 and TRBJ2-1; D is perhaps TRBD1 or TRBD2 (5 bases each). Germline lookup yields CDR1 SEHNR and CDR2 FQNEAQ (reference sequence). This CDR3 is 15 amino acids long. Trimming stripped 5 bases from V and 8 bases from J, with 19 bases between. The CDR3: CASSPSSRGVYEQFF. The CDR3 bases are TGTGCCAGCAGCCCCTCGTCGAGGGGCGTCTATGAGCAGTTCTTC.

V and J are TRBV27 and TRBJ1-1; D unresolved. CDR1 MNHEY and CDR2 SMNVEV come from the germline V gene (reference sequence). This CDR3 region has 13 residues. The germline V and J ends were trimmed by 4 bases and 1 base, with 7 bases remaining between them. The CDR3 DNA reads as TGTGCCAGCAGTTCGCGCACGAACACTGAAGCTTTCTTT. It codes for CASSSRTNTEAFF.

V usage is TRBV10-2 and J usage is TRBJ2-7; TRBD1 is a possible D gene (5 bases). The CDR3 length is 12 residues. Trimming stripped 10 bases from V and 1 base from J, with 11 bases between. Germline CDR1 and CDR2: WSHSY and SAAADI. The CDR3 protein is CATQAGSYEQYF. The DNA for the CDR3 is TGCGCCACACAGGCAGGGTCCTACGAGCAGTACTTC.

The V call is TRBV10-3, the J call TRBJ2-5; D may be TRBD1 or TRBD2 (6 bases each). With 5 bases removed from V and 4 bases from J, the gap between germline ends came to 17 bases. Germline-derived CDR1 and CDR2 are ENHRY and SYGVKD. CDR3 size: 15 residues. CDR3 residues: CAISHLGGAGETQYF. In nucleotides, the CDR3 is TGTGCCATCAGTCACCTGGGGGGCGCGGGAGAGACCCAGTACTTC.

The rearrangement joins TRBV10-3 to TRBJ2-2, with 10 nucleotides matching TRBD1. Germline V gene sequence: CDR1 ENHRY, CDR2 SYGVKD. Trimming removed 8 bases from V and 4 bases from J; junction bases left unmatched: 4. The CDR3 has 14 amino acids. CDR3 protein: CAIGTGAGTGELFF. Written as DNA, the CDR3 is TGTGCCATCGGGACAGGGGCTGGCACCGGGGAGCTGTTTTTT.

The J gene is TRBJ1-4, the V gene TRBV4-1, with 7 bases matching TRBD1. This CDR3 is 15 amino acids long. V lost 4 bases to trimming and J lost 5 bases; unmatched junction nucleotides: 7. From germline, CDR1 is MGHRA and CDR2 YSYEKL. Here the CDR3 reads CASSLWTGRNEKLFF. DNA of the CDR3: TGCGCCAGCAGCCTCTGGACAGGCAGAAATGAAAAACTGTTTTTT.

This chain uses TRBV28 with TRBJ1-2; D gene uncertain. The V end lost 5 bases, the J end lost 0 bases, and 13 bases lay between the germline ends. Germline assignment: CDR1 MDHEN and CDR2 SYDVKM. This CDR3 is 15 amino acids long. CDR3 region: CASSPSRPTNYGYTF. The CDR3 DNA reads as TGTGCCAGCAGTCCAAGTCGGCCAACTAACTATGGCTACACCTTC.

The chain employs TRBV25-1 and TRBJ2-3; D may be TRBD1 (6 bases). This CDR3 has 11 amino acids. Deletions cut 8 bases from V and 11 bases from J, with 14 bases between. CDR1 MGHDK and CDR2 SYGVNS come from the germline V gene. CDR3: CASGNRVKQYF. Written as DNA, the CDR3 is TGTGCCAGCGGCAACAGGGTAAAGCAGTATTTT.

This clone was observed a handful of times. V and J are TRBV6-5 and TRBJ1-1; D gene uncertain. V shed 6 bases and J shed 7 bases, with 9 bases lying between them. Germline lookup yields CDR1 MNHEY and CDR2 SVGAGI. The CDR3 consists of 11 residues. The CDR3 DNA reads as TGTGCCAGCAGCCTTGGTGATGAAGCTTTCTTT. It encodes CASSLGDEAFF.

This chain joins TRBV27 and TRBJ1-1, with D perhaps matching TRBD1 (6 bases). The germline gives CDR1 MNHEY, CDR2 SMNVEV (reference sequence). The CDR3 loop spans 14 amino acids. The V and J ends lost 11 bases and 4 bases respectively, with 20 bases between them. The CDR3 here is CAPRSGGASTEAFF. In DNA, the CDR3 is TGTGCCCCCCGGTCGGGGGGCGCGAGCACTGAAGCTTTCTTT.

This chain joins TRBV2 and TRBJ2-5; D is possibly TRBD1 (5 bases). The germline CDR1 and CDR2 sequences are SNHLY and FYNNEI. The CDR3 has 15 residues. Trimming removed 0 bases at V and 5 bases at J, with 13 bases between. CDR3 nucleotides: TGTGCCAGCAGTGAAGCGAGGACATCTTATGAGACCCAGTACTTC. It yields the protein CASSEARTSYETQYF. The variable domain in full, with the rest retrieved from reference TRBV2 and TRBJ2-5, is EPEVTQTPSHQVTQMGQEVILRCVPISNHLYFYWYRQILGQKVEFLVSFYNNEISEKSEIFDDQFSVERPDGSNFTLKIRSTKLEDSAMYFCASSEARTSYETQYFGPGTRLLVL.

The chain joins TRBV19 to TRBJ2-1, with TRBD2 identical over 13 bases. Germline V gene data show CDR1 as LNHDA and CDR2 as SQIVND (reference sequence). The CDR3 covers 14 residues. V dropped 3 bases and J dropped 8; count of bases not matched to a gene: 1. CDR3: CASSMTSGGYEQFF. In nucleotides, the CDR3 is TGTGCCAGTAGTATGACTAGCGGGGGGTATGAGCAGTTCTTC.

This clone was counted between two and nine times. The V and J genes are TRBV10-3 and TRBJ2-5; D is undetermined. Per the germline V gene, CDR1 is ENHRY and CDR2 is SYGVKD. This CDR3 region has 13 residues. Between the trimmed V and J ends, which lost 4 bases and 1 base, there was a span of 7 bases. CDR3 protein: CAISAGSQETQYF. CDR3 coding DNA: TGTGCCATCAGTGCCGGGTCCCAAGAGACCCAGTACTTC.

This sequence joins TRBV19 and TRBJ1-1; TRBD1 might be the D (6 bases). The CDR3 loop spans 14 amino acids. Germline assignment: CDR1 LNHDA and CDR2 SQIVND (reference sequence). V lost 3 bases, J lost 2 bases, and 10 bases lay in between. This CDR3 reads CASSMRGRNTEAFF. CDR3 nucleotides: TGTGCCAGTAGTATGAGGGGGAGAAACACTGAAGCTTTCTTT.

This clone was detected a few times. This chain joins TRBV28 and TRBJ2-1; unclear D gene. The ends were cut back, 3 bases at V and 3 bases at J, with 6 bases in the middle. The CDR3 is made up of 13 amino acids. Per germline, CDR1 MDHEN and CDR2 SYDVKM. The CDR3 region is CASSFQDYNEQFF. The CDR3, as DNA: TGTGCCAGCAGTTTCCAGGACTACAATGAGCAGTTCTTC. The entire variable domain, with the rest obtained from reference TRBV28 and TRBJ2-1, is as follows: DVKVTQSSRYLVKRTGEKVFLECVQDMDHENMFWYRQDPGLGLRLIYFSYDVKMKEKGDIPEGYSVSREKKERFSLILESASTNQTSMYLCASSFQDYNEQFFGPGTRLTVL.

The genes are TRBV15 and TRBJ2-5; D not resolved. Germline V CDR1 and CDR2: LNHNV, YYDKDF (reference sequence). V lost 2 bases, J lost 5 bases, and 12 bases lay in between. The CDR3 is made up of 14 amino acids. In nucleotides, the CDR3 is TGTGCCACCAGCAGACCACCCCCCGGGGAGACCCAGTACTTC. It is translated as CATSRPPPGETQYF.

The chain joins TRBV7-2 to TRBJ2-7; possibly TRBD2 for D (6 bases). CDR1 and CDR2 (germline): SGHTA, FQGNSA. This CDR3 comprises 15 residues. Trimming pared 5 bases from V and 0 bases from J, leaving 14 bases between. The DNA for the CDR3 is TGTGCCAGCAGCCCTGGCGGGGAGCGCTCCTACGAGCAGTACTTC. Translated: CASSPGGERSYEQYF.

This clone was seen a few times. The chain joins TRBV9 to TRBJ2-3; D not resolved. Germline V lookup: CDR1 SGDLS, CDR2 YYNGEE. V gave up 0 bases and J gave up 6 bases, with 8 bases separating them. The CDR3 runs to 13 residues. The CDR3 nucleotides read TGTGCCAGCAGCGTAGTGGCGTCGGATACGCAGTATTTT. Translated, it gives CASSVVASDTQYF.

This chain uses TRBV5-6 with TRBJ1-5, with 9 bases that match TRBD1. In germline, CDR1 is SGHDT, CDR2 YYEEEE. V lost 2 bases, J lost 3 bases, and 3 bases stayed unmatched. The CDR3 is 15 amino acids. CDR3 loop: CASSFTQGANQPQHF. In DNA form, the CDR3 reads TGTGCCAGCAGCTTCACACAGGGGGCCAATCAGCCCCAGCATTTT. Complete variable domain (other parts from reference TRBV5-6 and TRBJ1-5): DAGVTQSPTHLIKTRGQQVTLRCSPKSGHDTVSWYQQALGQGPQFIFQYYEEEERQRGNFPDRFSGHQFPNYSSELNVNALLLGDSALYLCASSFTQGANQPQHFGDGTRLSIL.

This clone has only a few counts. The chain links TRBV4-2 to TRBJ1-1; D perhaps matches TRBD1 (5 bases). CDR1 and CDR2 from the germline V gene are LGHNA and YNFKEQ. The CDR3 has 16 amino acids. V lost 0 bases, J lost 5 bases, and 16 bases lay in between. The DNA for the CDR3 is TGTGCCAGCAGCCAAGATGGGCGGACAAGTGGGACTGAAGCTTTCTTT. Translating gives CASSQDGRTSGTEAFF.

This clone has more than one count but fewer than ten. The CDR3 sequence: CASGTGELFF. In DNA, the CDR3 is TGTGCCAGTGGAACCGGGGAGCTGTTTTTT. V usage is TRBV19 and J usage is TRBJ2-2; D not certain. The germline gives CDR1 LNHDA, CDR2 SQIVND (reference sequence). The CDR3 spans 10 residues. The V and J ends lost 8 bases and 5 bases respectively, with 3 bases between them.

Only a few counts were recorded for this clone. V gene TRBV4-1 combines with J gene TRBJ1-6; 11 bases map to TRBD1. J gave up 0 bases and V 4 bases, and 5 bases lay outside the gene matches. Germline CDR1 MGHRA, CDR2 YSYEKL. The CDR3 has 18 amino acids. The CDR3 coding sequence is TGCGCCAGCAGCCTCCGGGACAGGGGGAGCTCCTATAATTCACCCCTCCACTTT. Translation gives CASSLRDRGSSYNSPLHF.

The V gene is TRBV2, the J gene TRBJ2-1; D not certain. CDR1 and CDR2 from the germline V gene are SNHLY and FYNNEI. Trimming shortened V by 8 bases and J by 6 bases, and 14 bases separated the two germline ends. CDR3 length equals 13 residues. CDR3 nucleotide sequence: TGTGCCAGCGGAGTCCTTGGAACCAATGAGCAGTTCTTC. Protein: CASGVLGTNEQFF. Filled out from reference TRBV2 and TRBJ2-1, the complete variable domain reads EPEVTQTPSHQVTQMGQEVILRCVPISNHLYFYWYRQILGQKVEFLVSFYNNEISEKSEIFDDQFSVERPDGSNFTLKIRSTKLEDSAMYFCASGVLGTNEQFFGPGTRLTVL.